Shown below are 22 T cell receptor beta chains from a single sample sequenced in a study of T cell clones after liver transplantation. The repertoire was sequenced with immunoSEQ multiplex PCR; TCRdb's copy has only in-frame clones and lacks some. Seen here are nearly 55,000 clones, about 88% observed once, and the top ten hold around 7.8%. The material sequenced was CD4+ T cells from blood, taken before liver transplant. Receptors were obtained from a human donor who received a liver transplant.

This clone was found a few times. V and J are TRBV7-8 and TRBJ1-4, with TRBD1 as a possible D gene (6 bases). Trimming left V 3 bases short and J 3 bases short, with 11 bases between. In germline, CDR1 is SGHVS, CDR2 FQNEAQ. The CDR3 covers 15 residues. The CDR3 DNA reads TGTGCCAGCAGCTTCGGTGGACAGTCTAATGAAAAACTGTTTTTT. This gives the protein CASSFGGQSNEKLFF.

This clone is labeled as medium-sized. V usage is TRBV30 and J usage is TRBJ2-7; TRBD2 matches 9 bases. The CDR3 has 14 residues. Germline V gene sequence: CDR1 GTSNPN, CDR2 SVGIG (reference sequence). With V trimmed by 1 base and J by 5 bases, 6 bases remained unmatched. The chain's CDR3 is CAWSAGLAIDEQYF. CDR3 DNA sequence: TGTGCCTGGAGTGCGGGACTAGCTATCGACGAGCAGTACTTC.

Comment on this clone: At one boundary the junction diverges from the germline segment, which might be a read error. The rearrangement links TRBV7-7 to TRBJ2-4, with 10 bases that match TRBD2. CDR1 is SSHAT, CDR2 FNYEAQ, per germline (reference sequence). CDR3 length equals 19 residues. The CDR3 coding sequence is TGTGCTAGCAGCAAAGCGGAGCGGGAGGGCCTCGGGACCAAAAACATTCAGTACTTC. Its protein is CASSKAEREGLGTKNIQYF. The full variable domain, in which reference TRBV7-7 and TRBJ2-4 provide the parts outside the CDR3, is GAGVSQSPRYKVTKRGQDVTLRCDPISSHATLYWYQQALGQGPEFLTYFNYEAQPDKSGLPSDRFSAERPEGSISTLTIQRTEQRDSAMYRCASSKAEREGLGTKNIQYFGAGTRLSVL.

The chain uses TRBV28 and TRBJ2-7; 13 positions match TRBD2. The CDR3 runs 15 residues. CDR1 is MDHEN and CDR2 is SYDVKM in the germline V gene. The junction had 3 bases not matched to a gene; V was cut back by 3 bases and J by 4 bases. This CDR3 is CASSFRTSGRYEQYF. CDR3 in DNA: TGTGCCAGCAGTTTCCGGACTAGCGGGAGATACGAGCAGTACTTC.

The chain has TRBV11-2 and TRBJ2-5; perhaps TRBD2 as D (6 bases). Trimming removed 5 bases at V and 2 bases at J, with 12 bases between. CDR1 is SGHAT, CDR2 FQNNGV, per germline. The CDR3 has 14 residues. Here the CDR3 DNA reads TGTGCCAGCAGCCCAGGCGGGATTCAAGAGACCCAGTACTTC. Encoded protein: CASSPGGIQETQYF.

This chain connects TRBV4-3 to TRBJ2-2; TRBD2 agrees at 8 bases. The CDR3 covers 18 residues. CDR1 and CDR2 from the germline V gene are LGHNA and YSLEER. Trimming cost V 4 bases and J 2 bases; bases outside gene matches: 12. DNA for the CDR3: TGCGCCAGCAGCCCCCGGGGGGGTCGACAGACTAACACCGGGGAGCTGTTTTTT. Protein sequence: CASSPRGGRQTNTGELFF.

A note on this clone: Germline is not matched at one junction end, which may reflect a read error. J is TRBJ2-2 and V is TRBV7-7, with no clear D. CDR1 and CDR2 from the germline V gene are SSHAT and FNYEAQ (reference sequence). The CDR3 runs to 15 residues. The chain's CDR3 is CASSPLESNTGELFF. The CDR3 nucleotides read TGTGCTAGCAGCCCCCTCGAGTCGAACACCGGGGAGCTGTTTTTT.

The J gene is TRBJ2-7, the V gene TRBV25-1; 7 bases match TRBD2. J gave up 1 base and V 3 bases, and 6 bases lay outside the gene matches. The length of the CDR3 is 15 residues. Germline V lookup: CDR1 MGHDK, CDR2 SYGVNS. The CDR3 DNA follows: TGTGCCAGCAGTGACTGGGAGCGGGGTTCCTACGAGCAGTACTTC. Protein: CASSDWERGSYEQYF.

The genes are TRBV9 and TRBJ2-5; D gene ambiguous. Germline values: CDR1 SGDLS, CDR2 YYNGEE. Trimming took 2 bases from V and 1 from J, leaving 9 bases between them. CDR3 length equals 14 residues. The CDR3 here is CASSVGTVQETQYF. Written as DNA, the CDR3 is TGTGCCAGCAGCGTGGGTACCGTCCAAGAGACCCAGTACTTC. Complete variable domain (other parts from reference TRBV9 and TRBJ2-5): DSGVTQTPKHLITATGQRVTLRCSPRSGDLSVYWYQQSLDQGLQFLIQYYNGEERAKGNILERFSAQQFPDLHSELNLSSLELGDSALYFCASSVGTVQETQYFGPGTRLLVL.

The chain joins TRBV4-2 to TRBJ2-3; 10 nucleotides agree with TRBD2. Trimming at V came to 0 bases and at J to 6 bases, leaving 9 bases not matched to a gene. The CDR3 has 17 residues. The V gene's germline CDR1 is LGHNA and CDR2 YNFKEQ. This chain's CDR3 is CASSQDGRLAGVDTQYF. Written as DNA, the CDR3 is TGTGCCAGCAGCCAAGATGGTCGCCTAGCGGGAGTGGATACGCAGTATTTT.

The chain links TRBV7-6 to TRBJ2-2, with 8 bases identical to TRBD1. The V segment lost 5 bases and the J segment 6 bases; nucleotides outside the gene matches: 8. The length of the CDR3 is 15 residues. CDR1 is SGHVS and CDR2 is FNYEAQ in the germline V gene. CDR3: CASSHIRGRAGELFF. The DNA for the CDR3 is TGTGCCAGCAGCCATATCAGGGGGCGGGCCGGGGAGCTGTTTTTT.

The table lists this clone with a count of one. J is TRBJ1-5 and V is TRBV13; D remains ambiguous. V was shortened by 4 bases and J by 3 bases, with 4 bases between the two germline ends. Germline values: CDR1 PRHDT, CDR2 FYEKMQ (reference sequence). The CDR3 is 12 residues long. The CDR3 here is CASSSHNQPQHF. In DNA form, the CDR3 reads TGTGCCAGCAGCTCCCACAATCAGCCCCAGCATTTT.

This rearrangement joins TRBV9 to TRBJ2-3; 7 nucleotides agree with TRBD2. Germline values: CDR1 SGDLS, CDR2 YYNGEE. The CDR3 extends over 15 amino acids. The junction had 6 bases not matched to a gene; V was cut back by 0 bases and J by 5 bases. The CDR3 DNA reads as TGTGCCAGCAGCGTAGATGTGCGGGGGTTAGATACGCAGTATTTT. Translating gives CASSVDVRGLDTQYF. The full variable domain, its missing parts supplied by reference TRBV9 and TRBJ2-3, is DSGVTQTPKHLITATGQRVTLRCSPRSGDLSVYWYQQSLDQGLQFLIQYYNGEERAKGNILERFSAQQFPDLHSELNLSSLELGDSALYFCASSVDVRGLDTQYFGPGTRLTVL.

The J gene is TRBJ1-3, the V gene TRBV14; TRBD1 agrees at 7 bases. The CDR3 length is 14 residues. Germline values: CDR1 SGHDN, CDR2 FVKESK. V shed 6 bases and J 1 base; nucleotides not matched to a gene: 3. CDR3 sequence: CASRPTGSGNTIYF. For the CDR3, the DNA is TGTGCCAGCAGACCGACAGGGTCTGGAAACACCATATATTTT.

J is TRBJ1-4 and V is TRBV11-2; 7 positions match TRBD1. The CDR3 runs 15 residues. Germline CDR1 and CDR2: SGHAT and FQNNGV. J gave up 7 bases and V 1 base, and 6 bases lay outside the gene matches. CDR3 DNA sequence: TGTGCCAGCAGCTTAGTGAGGAGGGACAGTGAAAAACTGTTTTTT. Translated: CASSLVRRDSEKLFF.

The chain links TRBV7-9 to TRBJ1-6; 10 nucleotides align to TRBD1. The ends lost 5 bases at V and 10 bases at J; junction bases unmatched: 8. This CDR3 has 15 amino acids. Germline V CDR1 and CDR2: SEHNR, FQNEAQ (reference sequence). CDR3 sequence reads: CASSPQGQGRSPLHF. CDR3 DNA sequence: TGTGCCAGCAGCCCCCAGGGACAGGGGCGATCACCCCTCCACTTT.

The V and J genes are TRBV7-2 and TRBJ2-1, with unresolved D. Looked up from germline, CDR1 is SGHTA and CDR2 is FQGNSA. There are 14 residues in the CDR3. The ends were cut back, 3 bases at V and 5 bases at J, with 11 bases in the middle. The DNA of the CDR3 is TGTGCCAGCAGCTTCAAAGGGCGGAACAATGAGCAGTTCTTC. Amino acid sequence: CASSFKGRNNEQFF.

The chain employs TRBV19 and TRBJ1-5; tentative D call: TRBD1 (6 bases). The CDR3 length is 15 residues. CDR1 LNHDA and CDR2 SQIVND come from the germline V gene (reference sequence). V dropped 6 bases and J dropped 5 bases, with 17 bases sitting between them. CDR3 coding DNA: TGTGCCAGTAGGCCCCCGGGGGGCCTCCATCAGCCCCAGCATTTT. Protein product: CASRPPGGLHQPQHF.

The chain employs TRBV4-1 and TRBJ2-6, with TRBD2 matching over 8 bases. The germline V gene encodes CDR1 MGHRA and CDR2 YSYEKL. The CDR3 loop spans 19 amino acids. J lost 0 bases, V lost 0 bases, and 7 bases had no gene match. CDR3 sequence: CASSQDFTSGYSGANVLTF. The CDR3 DNA reads as TGCGCCAGCAGCCAAGATTTCACTAGCGGATACTCTGGGGCCAACGTCCTGACTTTC.

This clone has just a few counts. This sequence joins TRBV29-1 and TRBJ2-2; D unresolved. The CDR3 consists of 11 residues. Germline CDR1 SQVTM, CDR2 ANQGSEA. V dropped 3 bases and J dropped 4 bases, with 3 bases sitting between them. The CDR3 region is CSVDITGELFF. The CDR3 nucleotides are TGCAGCGTTGACATCACCGGGGAGCTGTTTTTT.

This clone is judged medium-sized (0.01 to 0.1%). V usage is TRBV12-5 and J usage is TRBJ2-7; weak D call: TRBD1 (6 bases). Trimming removed 6 bases at V and 3 bases at J, with 15 bases between. Per germline, CDR1 LGHNT and CDR2 FRNRAP. This CDR3 contains 14 residues. DNA for the CDR3: TGTGCTAGTGGCCCCAGACAGGAGATCTACGAGCAGTACTTC. Its translation: CASGPRQEIYEQYF.

The genes are TRBV29-1 and TRBJ1-1; TRBD1 aligns across 9 bases. The CDR3 loop spans 13 amino acids. With V trimmed by 5 bases and J by 4 bases, 5 bases remained unmatched. Germline CDR1 SQVTM, CDR2 ANQGSEA. In DNA form, the CDR3 reads TGCAGCGTTACATCGACAGGGGGCACTGAAGCTTTCTTT. Its translation is CSVTSTGGTEAFF.